These T cell receptor beta chains were read from a single sample in a study of T cells in localized non-small cell lung cancer. The protocol was immunoSEQ multiplex PCR, while the TCRdb copy is restricted to in-frame clones and leaves out a portion. The sample includes roughly 2,200 clones, roughly 25% seen only once; the top ten take less than 8%. The starting material was lung tumor tissue, obtained before any cancer treatment. Receptors were obtained from a woman aged 40-70 years with stage III lung adenocarcinoma. Each CDR3 is given with its conserved first and last residue. A D gene is named only where the DNA matches it firmly. A row's size may be missing; if present it is once, few, many or a size class.

d_call: TRBD2; clone_size: medium-sized; j_call: TRBJ2-1; v_call: TRBV4-1; cdr3_nt: TGCGCCAGCAGCCAAGGGGGACGGACTAGCGGGGAAGAGGAGGGTGACAATGAGCAGTTCTTC; cdr3_aa: CASSQGGRTSGEEEGDNEQFF
d_call: NA; clone_size: NA; j_call: TRBJ1-5; v_call: TRBV12-5; cdr3_nt: TGTGCTAGTGGTTCAGGGGAGGGTAGCAATCAGCCCCAGCATTTT; cdr3_aa: CASGSGEGSNQPQHF
d_call: NA; clone_size: NA; j_call: TRBJ2-7; v_call: TRBV30; cdr3_nt: TGTGCCTTAAACCCCGGGCCAGTACCCTACGAGCAGTACTTC; cdr3_aa: CALNPGPVPYEQYF
d_call: TRBD2; clone_size: once; j_call: TRBJ2-3; v_call: TRBV28; cdr3_nt: TGTGCCACCCTAGCGGGAGTTTTAGATACGCAGTATTTT; cdr3_aa: CATLAGVLDTQYF
d_call: TRBD1; clone_size: few; j_call: TRBJ2-5; v_call: TRBV7-6; cdr3_nt: TGTGCTAGCAGTCTTCGCGGGACAGGGGAGACCCAGTACTTC; cdr3_aa: CASSLRGTGETQYF
d_call: TRBD1; clone_size: large; j_call: TRBJ1-6; v_call: TRBV6-8; cdr3_nt: TGTGCCAGCATAAACAGGGGAAGCTCCTATAATTCACCCCTCCACTTT; cdr3_aa: CASINRGSSYNSPLHF
d_call: TRBD1; clone_size: few; j_call: TRBJ1-2; v_call: TRBV11-3; cdr3_nt: TGTGCCAGCAGCTTAAGTACAGGGGACTATGGCTACACCTTC; cdr3_aa: CASSLSTGDYGYTF
d_call: NA; clone_size: few; j_call: TRBJ1-3; v_call: TRBV6-9; cdr3_nt: TGTGCCAGCAGTTCTCCCCTTAGGCCTTGGGGAAACACCATATATTTT; cdr3_aa: CASSSPLRPWGNTIYF
d_call: TRBD2; clone_size: NA; j_call: TRBJ2-1; v_call: TRBV6-8; cdr3_nt: TGTGCCATCAGAGAGGGGACTAGCGGGGGGTACAATGAGCAGTTCTTC; cdr3_aa: CAIREGTSGGYNEQFF
d_call: NA; clone_size: medium-sized; j_call: TRBJ2-7; v_call: TRBV9; cdr3_nt: TGTGCCAGCAGCGTAGACGGGGGCACCTACGAGCAGTACTTC; cdr3_aa: CASSVDGGTYEQYF
d_call: NA; clone_size: few; j_call: TRBJ1-1; v_call: TRBV11-3; cdr3_nt: TGTGCCAGCAGAATAAGGGGGGCGAACACTGAAGCTTTCTTT; cdr3_aa: CASRIRGANTEAFF
d_call: NA; clone_size: few; j_call: TRBJ2-1; v_call: TRBV11-1; cdr3_nt: TGTGCCAGCAGACTCCCCGGCGGGGTCAAAAACCCCCATGAGCAGTTCTTC; cdr3_aa: CASRLPGGVKNPHEQFF
d_call: NA; clone_size: NA; j_call: TRBJ1-6; v_call: TRBV11-3; cdr3_nt: TGTGCCAGCAGCTTAGACCTCTTATACGGTTCACCCCTCCACTTT; cdr3_aa: CASSLDLLYGSPLHF
d_call: NA; clone_size: few; j_call: TRBJ2-2; v_call: TRBV6-8; cdr3_nt: TGTGCCAGCACAGGGGAGCTTTTCACCGGGGAGCTGTTTTTT; cdr3_aa: CASTGELFTGELFF
d_call: TRBD2; clone_size: NA; j_call: TRBJ2-3; v_call: TRBV15; cdr3_nt: TGTGCCACCAGCAGAGGACTAGCGGGGGGGCTGAGCACAGATACGCAGTATTTT; cdr3_aa: CATSRGLAGGLSTDTQYF
d_call: NA; clone_size: medium-sized; j_call: TRBJ2-2; v_call: TRBV11-3; cdr3_nt: TGTGCCAGCAGCTTAAGGGCAGCGAGAAGCACCGGGGAGCTGTTTTTT; cdr3_aa: CASSLRAARSTGELFF
d_call: NA; clone_size: NA; j_call: TRBJ1-1; v_call: TRBV19; cdr3_nt: TGTGCCAGTAGTATAATAGAAGGACTGAACACTGAAGCTTTCTTT; cdr3_aa: CASSIIEGLNTEAFF
d_call: NA; clone_size: medium-sized; j_call: TRBJ1-2; v_call: TRBV6-8; cdr3_nt: TGTGCCAGCAGTTTCCGGACAATCGCCGAGAATGGCTACACCTTC; cdr3_aa: CASSFRTIAENGYTF
d_call: NA; clone_size: medium-sized; j_call: TRBJ1-6; v_call: TRBV4-1; cdr3_nt: TGCGCCAGCAGCCAGGGAAGCCTCGGGGAGTCACCCCTCCACTTT; cdr3_aa: CASSQGSLGESPLHF
d_call: NA; clone_size: NA; j_call: TRBJ1-3; v_call: TRBV5-1; cdr3_nt: TGCGCCAGCAGTAAAGGACAGAGAAGCTCTGGAAACACCATATATTTT; cdr3_aa: CASSKGQRSSGNTIYF
d_call: NA; clone_size: NA; j_call: TRBJ2-7; v_call: TRBV28; cdr3_nt: TGTGCCAGCAGTTTATCTACCCTTTCTTTACAAGGCGAGCAGTACTTC; cdr3_aa: CASSLSTLSLQGEQYF
d_call: NA; clone_size: NA; j_call: TRBJ1-4; v_call: TRBV14; cdr3_nt: TGTGCCAGCAGCCAAGATTACGGGTGGGGTGAAAAACTGTTTTTT; cdr3_aa: CASSQDYGWGEKLFF
d_call: TRBD1; clone_size: few; j_call: TRBJ2-7; v_call: TRBV11-1; cdr3_nt: TGTGCCAGCAGCCCCCGACAGGGCGGAATAAACTACGAGCAGTACTTC; cdr3_aa: CASSPRQGGINYEQYF
d_call: TRBD1; clone_size: NA; j_call: TRBJ2-3; v_call: TRBV29-1; cdr3_nt: TGCAGCGTTGAGATGGTAGGGGGCGCAGATACGCAGTATTTT; cdr3_aa: CSVEMVGGADTQYF
d_call: NA; clone_size: NA; j_call: TRBJ2-7; v_call: TRBV11-3; cdr3_nt: TGTGCCAGCAGCTCCAGCCAGGGGTCCTACGAGCAGTACTTC; cdr3_aa: CASSSSQGSYEQYF
d_call: TRBD1; clone_size: NA; j_call: TRBJ2-1; v_call: TRBV6-8; cdr3_nt: TGTGCCAGCAGTCGCGGACAGGGTAGCAAATCTCCCCACTACAATGAGCAGTTCTTC; cdr3_aa: CASSRGQGSKSPHYNEQFF
d_call: NA; clone_size: few; j_call: TRBJ2-7; v_call: TRBV6-8; cdr3_nt: TGTGCCAGCAGTGGGGTGGGGAACGGCGAGCAGTACTTC; cdr3_aa: CASSGVGNGEQYF
d_call: TRBD2; clone_size: NA; j_call: TRBJ2-1; v_call: TRBV30; cdr3_nt: TGTGCCTGGAGTCTTCCGGGACTAGCGAGGGGATACAATGAGCAGTTCTTC; cdr3_aa: CAWSLPGLARGYNEQFF
d_call: TRBD1; clone_size: NA; j_call: TRBJ1-5; v_call: TRBV28; cdr3_nt: TGTGCCAGCAGCACGACAGGGTTTGGGTATAGCAATCAGCCCCAGCATTTT; cdr3_aa: CASSTTGFGYSNQPQHF
d_call: NA; clone_size: NA; j_call: TRBJ2-1; v_call: TRBV6-7; cdr3_nt: TGTGCCAGCAGTAGTGGGGGGGCCAATGAGCAGTTCTTC; cdr3_aa: CASSSGGANEQFF